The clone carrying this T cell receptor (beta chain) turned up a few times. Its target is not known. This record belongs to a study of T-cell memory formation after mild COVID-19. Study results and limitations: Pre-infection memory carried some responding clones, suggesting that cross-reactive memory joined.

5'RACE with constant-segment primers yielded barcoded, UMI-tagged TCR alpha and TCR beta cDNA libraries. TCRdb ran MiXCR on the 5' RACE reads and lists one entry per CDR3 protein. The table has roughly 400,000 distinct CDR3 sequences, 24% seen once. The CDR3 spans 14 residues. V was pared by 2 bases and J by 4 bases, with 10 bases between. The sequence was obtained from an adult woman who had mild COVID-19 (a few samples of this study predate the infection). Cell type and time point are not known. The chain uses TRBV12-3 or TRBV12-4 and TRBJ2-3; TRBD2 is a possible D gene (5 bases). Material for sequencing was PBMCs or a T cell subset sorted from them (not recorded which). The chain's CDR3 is CASSLIKRSDTQYF. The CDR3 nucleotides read TGTGCCAGCAGTTTAATCAAGCGGTCAGATACGCAGTATTTT.